The next 29 T cell receptor beta chains were all read from a single sample in a study of CD4+ T cells in melanoma. Generated by immunoSEQ multiplex PCR, the TCRdb table keeps only in-frame clones and is missing some. Of 8,000 to 10,000 clones in the sample, approximately 70% were seen once. The sequencing sample was made of cells from a culture (not recorded whether cultured in vitro). Every receptor here comes from a human donor with melanoma.

V usage is TRBV4-2 and J usage is TRBJ2-1, with D perhaps given as TRBD1 or TRBD2 (5 bases each). The CDR3 contains 16 residues. Germline CDR1 LGHNA, CDR2 YNFKEQ. Trimming shortened V by 0 bases and J by 5 bases, and 14 bases separated the two germline ends. The CDR3 DNA is TGTGCCAGCAGCCAAGATAACTGGGGGTCGCACAATGAGCAGTTCTTC. Translating it yields CASSQDNWGSHNEQFF.

This chain uses TRBV2 with TRBJ2-7, with 12 nucleotides matching TRBD2. This CDR3 is built from 14 residues. Trimming cost V 7 bases and J 12 bases; bases outside gene matches: 13. Per the germline V gene, CDR1 is SNHLY and CDR2 is FYNNEI. The CDR3 region is CASTPGLAGSGGYF. The CDR3, as DNA: TGTGCCAGCACCCCGGGACTAGCGGGCTCCGGGGGGTACTTC.

This clone turned up a few times. V and J are TRBV6-6 and TRBJ1-3; 9 bases match TRBD1. CDR1 is MNHNY, CDR2 SVGAGI, per germline (reference sequence). The CDR3 has 12 residues. The V segment lost 10 bases and the J segment 4 bases; nucleotides outside the gene matches: 2. The CDR3 sequence: CATGTGGNTIYF. CDR3 nucleotides: TGTGCCACCGGGACAGGGGGAAACACCATATATTTT.

This chain connects TRBV6-1 to TRBJ1-2; tentatively, D is TRBD1 (5 bases). V was shortened by 8 bases and J by 6 bases, with 16 bases between the two germline ends. In germline, CDR1 is MNHNS, CDR2 SASEGT. The CDR3 totals 13 residues. In DNA form, the CDR3 reads TGTGCCAGCCAACAGGTGGAGACCCATGGCTACACCTTC. It yields the protein CASQQVETHGYTF.

The genes are TRBV5-1 and TRBJ2-5, with D unclear. This CDR3 comprises 13 residues. Between the trimmed V and J ends, which lost 5 bases and 7 bases, there was a span of 15 bases. Germline-derived CDR1 and CDR2 are SGHRS and YFSETQ. The CDR3 loop reads CASRREQDVTQYF. The CDR3 region has the DNA TGCGCCAGCAGACGTGAGCAGGACGTGACCCAGTACTTC.

The CDR3 protein is CASLNGSYSNQPQHF. CDR3 DNA: TGCGCCAGCCTTAACGGATCCTATAGCAATCAGCCCCAGCATTTT. The chain employs TRBV10-2 and TRBJ1-5; the D is unclear. CDR3 length: 15 residues. Per germline, CDR1 WSHSY and CDR2 SAAADI. V dropped 8 bases and J dropped 0 bases, with 14 bases sitting between them.

V usage is TRBV9 and J usage is TRBJ1-1; D gene ambiguous. V was pared by 4 bases and J by 6 bases, with 16 bases between. The CDR3 totals 14 residues. The germline V gene encodes CDR1 SGDLS and CDR2 YYNGEE. The CDR3 region has the DNA TGTGCCAGCAGCACGCGCCCCGAACGGGCTGAAGCTTTCTTT. It encodes CASSTRPERAEAFF.

This chain links TRBV19 with TRBJ2-2; D perhaps matches TRBD2 (7 bases). The CDR3 has 14 amino acids. The germline V gene encodes CDR1 LNHDA and CDR2 SQIVND (reference sequence). V shed 8 bases and J shed 4 bases, with 14 bases lying between them. CDR3 protein: CASAWGGLTGELFF. As DNA, the CDR3 is TGTGCCAGTGCCTGGGGGGGCCTCACCGGGGAGCTGTTTTTT.

This clone was picked up one time. V gene TRBV5-1 combines with J gene TRBJ2-1; TRBD2 is a possible D gene (5 bases). The CDR3 loop spans 15 amino acids. Trimming removed 4 bases from V and 0 bases from J, with 11 bases in between. Per the germline V gene, CDR1 is SGHRS and CDR2 is YFSETQ. CDR3 region: CASSQPGSSYNEQFF. Written as DNA, the CDR3 is TGCGCCAGCAGCCAGCCGGGGAGCTCCTACAATGAGCAGTTCTTC.

V gene TRBV21-1 combines with J gene TRBJ2-7; TRBD1, the table's D call, lacks a check against the DNA. TRBV21-1 is a known pseudogene. CDR3 length: 16 residues. CDR3 residues: CASSKAGQGSYYEQYF. The CDR3 region has the DNA TGTGCCAGCAGCAAAGCCGGGCAGGGGTCATACTACGAGCAGTACTTC.

This chain links TRBV29-1 with TRBJ1-2; weak D call: TRBD1 (5 bases). The CDR3 contains 13 residues. V lost 7 bases to trimming and J lost 4 bases, with 16 bases between them. Germline V gene lookup returns CDR1 SQVTM and CDR2 ANQGSEA. CDR3 nucleotide sequence: TGCAGCGCGAACACCGGGACCCTCTATGGCTACACCTTC. Translation: CSANTGTLYGYTF.

The genes are TRBV18 and TRBJ1-2, with TRBD1 as a possible D gene (6 bases). This CDR3 spans 15 amino acids. V was cut by 10 bases and J by 8 bases, with 26 bases left in between. Germline values: CDR1 KGHSH, CDR2 LQKENI. The CDR3 sequence is CATSSQVIRDKGYTF. In nucleotides, the CDR3 is TGTGCCACAAGCTCACAAGTTATAAGGGACAAAGGCTACACCTTC.

The V gene is TRBV4-1, the J gene TRBJ2-7; weak D call: TRBD2 (6 bases). This CDR3 comprises 14 residues. V lost 4 bases to trimming and J lost 6 bases, with 16 bases between them. CDR1 is MGHRA and CDR2 is YSYEKL in the germline V gene. CDR3 nucleotide sequence: TGCGCCAGCAGCCTTTACCCGGCCGGGAGCGAGCAGTACTTC. It encodes CASSLYPAGSEQYF.

V gene TRBV18 combines with J gene TRBJ1-1; D gene ambiguous. The CDR3 runs to 15 residues. Germline CDR1 KGHSH, CDR2 LQKENI. Trimming shortened V by 6 bases and J by 1 base, and 15 bases separated the two germline ends. The DNA for the CDR3 is TGTGCCAGCTCCGTATCGGCAGGTGGGAACACTGAAGCTTTCTTT. It codes for CASSVSAGGNTEAFF.

The V call is TRBV7-2, the J call TRBJ1-2; D possibly corresponds to TRBD1 (6 bases). V dropped 2 bases and J dropped 8 bases, with 12 bases sitting between them. Looked up from germline, CDR1 is SGHTA and CDR2 is FQGNSA. This CDR3 region has 13 residues. The CDR3 here is CASSLPPGAGYTF. CDR3 nucleotides: TGTGCCAGCAGCTTACCCCCAGGGGCAGGCTACACCTTC.

The chain joins TRBV6-6 to TRBJ1-1; D is uncertain. The CDR3 length is 15 residues. CDR1 and CDR2 (germline): MNHNY, SVGAGI (reference sequence). V was trimmed by 6 bases and J by 1 base, leaving 15 bases between them. The CDR3 here is CASSGGGAGNTEAFF. The CDR3 region has the DNA TGTGCCAGCAGCGGAGGCGGCGCGGGGAACACTGAAGCTTTCTTT.

The chain links TRBV6-1 to TRBJ1-3; maybe TRBD1 (6 bases). The CDR3 has 19 residues. CDR1 is MNHNS, CDR2 SASEGT, per germline. The V end lost 1 base, the J end lost 0 bases, and 19 bases lay between the germline ends. In nucleotides, the CDR3 is TGTGCCAGCAGTGAAGGCCTGGGGGAGGGGGTTCCCTCTGGAAACACCATATATTTT. Its protein product is CASSEGLGEGVPSGNTIYF.

The chain links TRBV5-1 to TRBJ2-5, with 7 bases identical to TRBD2. The CDR3 has 14 residues. J was trimmed by 1 base and V by 5 bases; bases with no gene match: 5. CDR1 and CDR2 (germline): SGHRS, YFSETQ. The CDR3 loop reads CASRETSSQETQYF. CDR3 in DNA: TGCGCCAGCAGAGAGACTAGCAGCCAAGAGACCCAGTACTTC.

The gene calls are TRBV7-2 and TRBJ1-6, with D unresolved. CDR1 SGHTA and CDR2 FQGNSA come from the germline V gene. This CDR3 is built from 17 residues. The ends were cut back, 5 bases at V and 0 bases at J, with 14 bases in the middle. CDR3 coding DNA: TGTGCCAGCAGCCTGGGAGATGGGAGCTCCTATAATTCACCCCTCCACTTT. This translates into CASSLGDGSSYNSPLHF.

The rearrangement uses TRBV5-5 and TRBJ2-5; 8 nucleotides align to TRBD1. This CDR3 region has 16 residues. V was clipped by 4 bases and J by 5 bases; unmatched bases: 13. Germline CDR1 and CDR2: SGHKS and YYEKEE (reference sequence). CDR3 nucleotide sequence: TGTGCCAGCAGCCTTGTTGGGGCAGGGGGCTTCGAGACCCAGTACTTC. This encodes CASSLVGAGGFETQYF. Full variable domain (missing parts from reference TRBV5-5 and TRBJ2-5): DAGVTQSPTHLIKTRGQQVTLRCSPISGHKSVSWYQQVLGQGPQFIFQYYEKEERGRGNFPDRFSARQFPNYSSELNVNALLLGDSALYLCASSLVGAGGFETQYFGPGTRLLVL.

This chain uses TRBV2 with TRBJ2-7, with D perhaps TRBD2 (6 bases). Germline V gene lookup returns CDR1 SNHLY and CDR2 FYNNEI. The V end was cut by 6 bases, the J end by 4 bases, with 19 bases between. CDR3 length: 15 amino acids. CDR3 in DNA: TGTGCCAGCAGGACCCCGAGCGGGTCCTTGTACGAGCAGTACTTC. As protein: CASRTPSGSLYEQYF. The full variable domain, rest sourced from reference TRBV2 and TRBJ2-7, is EPEVTQTPSHQVTQMGQEVILRCVPISNHLYFYWYRQILGQKVEFLVSFYNNEISEKSEIFDDQFSVERPDGSNFTLKIRSTKLEDSAMYFCASRTPSGSLYEQYFGPGTRLTVT.

This rearrangement joins TRBV19 to TRBJ1-2, with TRBD1 identical over 8 bases. V trimming: 8 bases; J trimming: 5 bases; junction bases outside the gene matches: 4. The germline V gene encodes CDR1 LNHDA and CDR2 SQIVND (reference sequence). The CDR3 sequence is 12 residues long. The CDR3 nucleotides are TGTGCCAGTTCCCGACAGGGGTATGGCTACACCTTC. Amino acid sequence: CASSRQGYGYTF.

Notes on this clone: The same CDR3 arises from other DNA sequences in this sample as well. J is TRBJ1-6 and V is TRBV6-1; no clear D. V was trimmed by 1 base and J by 7 bases, leaving 5 bases between them. Germline V gene lookup returns CDR1 MNHNS and CDR2 SASEGT. The CDR3 covers 13 residues. As DNA, the CDR3 is TGTGCCAGCAGTGAAGAAGGGAATTCACCCCTCCACTTT. Protein sequence: CASSEEGNSPLHF.

J is TRBJ1-1 and V is TRBV2; 10 bases line up with TRBD1. Unmatched junction bases numbered 10, after V lost 6 bases and J lost 6 bases. In germline, CDR1 is SNHLY, CDR2 FYNNEI. CDR3 length: 15 amino acids. CDR3 sequence (DNA): TGTGCCAGCAGAAAGCTTCCGGGACAGGGGTCTGAAGCTTTCTTT. Translating it yields CASRKLPGQGSEAFF.

The chain links TRBV10-3 to TRBJ2-3; D unclear. V was cut by 0 bases and J by 4 bases, with 17 bases left in between. Germline V CDR1 and CDR2: ENHRY, SYGVKD. This CDR3 spans 17 amino acids. CDR3 region: CAISESLGPQPADTQYF. The CDR3 coding sequence is TGTGCCATCAGTGAGTCGCTAGGGCCGCAGCCAGCAGATACGCAGTATTTT.

The DNA of the CDR3 is TGCAGCGTTGAAGGGGGACGGGGGAGCACTGAAGCTTTCTTT. It codes for CSVEGGRGSTEAFF. The gene calls are TRBV29-1 and TRBJ1-1, with D tentatively TRBD1 (5 bases). V lost 1 base and J lost 4, with 13 bases in between. Germline CDR1 and CDR2: SQVTM and ANQGSEA. The CDR3 loop spans 14 amino acids.

V and J are TRBV7-2 and TRBJ2-2; 10 bases align to TRBD1. This CDR3 is built from 15 residues. Germline CDR1 is SGHTA and CDR2 is FQGNSA. Trimming took 3 bases from V and 6 from J; bases not matched to a gene: 4. CDR3 in DNA: TGTGCCAGCAGCTTCGGGACAGGGGTGCCCGGGGAGCTGTTTTTT. Its protein is CASSFGTGVPGELFF.

The V gene is TRBV9, the J gene TRBJ1-1; D gene unclear. The germline V gene encodes CDR1 SGDLS and CDR2 YYNGEE. CDR3 length equals 14 residues. Trimming stripped 4 bases from V and 2 bases from J, with 12 bases between. The CDR3 DNA is TGTGCCAGCAGCTTAGACACAAGAAACACTGAAGCTTTCTTT. It is translated as CASSLDTRNTEAFF. The full variable domain, completed using reference TRBV9 and TRBJ1-1, is DSGVTQTPKHLITATGQRVTLRCSPRSGDLSVYWYQQSLDQGLQFLIQYYNGEERAKGNILERFSAQQFPDLHSELNLSSLELGDSALYFCASSLDTRNTEAFFGQGTRLTVV.

This clone was counted between two and nine times. This sequence joins TRBV7-8 and TRBJ2-3; 9 bases are shared with TRBD2. Germline V CDR1 and CDR2: SGHVS, FQNEAQ. The CDR3 totals 18 residues. Trimming at V came to 3 bases and at J to 1 base, leaving 11 bases not matched to a gene. The CDR3 sequence is CASSFRERGVRGTDTQYF. The CDR3 DNA reads as TGTGCCAGCAGCTTTAGGGAGCGGGGGGTAAGAGGCACAGATACGCAGTATTTT. Using reference TRBV7-8 and TRBJ2-3 for the parts outside the CDR3, the full variable domain is GAGVSQSPRYKVAKRGQDVALRCDPISGHVSLFWYQQALGQGPEFLTYFQNEAQLDKSGLPSDRFFAERPEGSVSTLKIQRTQQEDSAVYLCASSFRERGVRGTDTQYFGPGTRLTVL.